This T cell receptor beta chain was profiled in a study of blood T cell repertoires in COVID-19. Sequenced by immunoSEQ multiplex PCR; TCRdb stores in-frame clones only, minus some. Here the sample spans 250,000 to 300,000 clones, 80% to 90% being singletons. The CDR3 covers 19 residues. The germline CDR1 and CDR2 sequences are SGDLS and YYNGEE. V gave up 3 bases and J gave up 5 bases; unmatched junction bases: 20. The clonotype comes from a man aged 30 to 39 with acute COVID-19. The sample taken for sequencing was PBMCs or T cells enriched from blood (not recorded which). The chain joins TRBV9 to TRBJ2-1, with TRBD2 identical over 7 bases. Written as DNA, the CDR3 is TGTGCCAGCAGCGCCCGTCCCGAAGCGGGGCTAGCTCTCCACAATGAGCAGTTCTTC. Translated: CASSARPEAGLALHNEQFF.